Presented here are 17 T cell receptor beta chains from one specimen sequenced in a study of shared clonotypes between healthy human individuals. Method: immunoSEQ multiplex PCR; TCRdb's copy keeps in-frame clones and lacks some. Of about 600,000 clones in the sample, roughly 98% were seen once. Cells designated naive CD8 were CD45RO-negative and were positively selected for CCR7, with terminally differentiated effector memory CD45RA+ cells excluded. Sample: naive CD8+ T cells sorted from blood. These receptors were collected from a man aged 25-45 years in good health.

The rearrangement uses TRBV19 and TRBJ1-2; no reliable D call. V was clipped by 5 bases and J by 13 bases, with 23 bases between them. Germline loops: CDR1 LNHDA, CDR2 SQIVND (reference sequence). The CDR3 totals 14 residues. The CDR3 protein is CASSEQAGNRLCTF. The CDR3 coding sequence is TGTGCCAGTAGTGAGCAAGCTGGGAACCGCCTATGCACCTTC.

The genes are TRBV7-8 and TRBJ2-5, with 9 bases aligning to TRBD1. Looked up from germline, CDR1 is SGHVS and CDR2 is FQNEAQ. The V and J ends lost 5 bases and 4 bases, in that order; junction bases with no gene match: 14. The CDR3 spans 17 residues. DNA of the CDR3: TGTGCCAGCAGCACCCCTCGTGGGGACAGGGATGGAGAGACCCAGTACTTC. Translation: CASSTPRGDRDGETQYF.

CDR3 bases: TGTGCCAGCAGTACCTACGGGGGATCCTACGAGCAGTACTTC. As protein: CASSTYGGSYEQYF. The chain combines TRBV25-1 with TRBJ2-7; the D gene is possibly TRBD2 (6 bases). V lost 5 bases, J lost 1 base, and 12 bases lay in between. Germline loops: CDR1 MGHDK, CDR2 SYGVNS. The CDR3 runs 14 residues.

The chain carries TRBV7-9 and TRBJ1-1; the D gene is possibly TRBD1 (5 bases). Trimming took off 5 bases at V and 11 bases at J, with 21 bases between the two ends. This CDR3 is built from 14 residues. Germline values: CDR1 SEHNR, CDR2 FQNEAQ (reference sequence). CDR3 DNA sequence: TGTGCCAGCAGCATCCACCAGGGTAACAATTTCGCTTTCTTT. This encodes CASSIHQGNNFAFF.

V is TRBV4-1 and J is TRBJ1-4; no definite D call. Germline CDR1 reads MGHRA; CDR2 reads YSYEKL. V gave up 0 bases and J gave up 4 bases, with 6 bases separating them. This CDR3 has 14 residues. The CDR3 region is CASSQDSFNEKLFF. The DNA of the CDR3 is TGCGCCAGCAGCCAAGACAGCTTTAATGAAAAACTGTTTTTT.

V is TRBV6-5 and J is TRBJ1-2; TRBD1 agrees at 7 bases. This CDR3 has 13 residues. Germline V lookup: CDR1 MNHEY, CDR2 SVGAGI. Trimming removed 2 bases from V and 8 bases from J; junction bases left unmatched: 5. CDR3 DNA: TGTGCCAGCAGTTACGCAGGGGGAGAGGGCTACACCTTC. Amino acid sequence: CASSYAGGEGYTF.

V and J are TRBV4-3 and TRBJ1-1, with D possibly matching TRBD1 (6 bases). The CDR3 has 16 amino acids. Trimming took 2 bases from V and 2 from J, leaving 15 bases between them. Germline V gene lookup returns CDR1 LGHNA and CDR2 YSLEER. CDR3 sequence (DNA): TGCGCCAGCAGCCAACACAGGGTTTTGGGAAACACTGAAGCTTTCTTT. Protein sequence: CASSQHRVLGNTEAFF.

The chain combines TRBV29-1 with TRBJ1-1, with TRBD1 as a possible D gene (5 bases). Germline V gene lookup returns CDR1 SQVTM and CDR2 ANQGSEA. V lost 4 bases and J 3 bases, leaving 9 bases between the germline ends. The CDR3 is 12 residues long. CDR3 protein: CSVGAGYTEAFF. CDR3 DNA: TGCAGCGTTGGGGCAGGGTACACTGAAGCTTTCTTT. The full variable domain, in which reference TRBV29-1 and TRBJ1-1 provide the parts outside the CDR3, is SAVISQKPSRDICQRGTSLTIQCQVDSQVTMMFWYRQQPGQSLTLIATANQGSEATYESGFVIDKFPISRPNLTFSTLTVSNMSPEDSSIYLCSVGAGYTEAFFGQGTRLTVV.

The chain couples TRBV18 to TRBJ2-7; D gene ambiguous. The CDR3 totals 12 residues. Germline V CDR1 and CDR2: KGHSH, LQKENI. V gave up 5 bases and J gave up 7 bases, with 12 bases separating them. DNA of the CDR3: TGTGCCAGCTCAGAGGATCCGTTGGAGCAGTACTTC. It yields the protein CASSEDPLEQYF.

The chain combines TRBV11-3 with TRBJ1-2, with D hard to call. The CDR3 is made up of 15 amino acids. Germline assignment: CDR1 SGHNT and CDR2 YENEEA. Trimming took off 1 base at V and 4 bases at J, with 13 bases between the two ends. CDR3 DNA: TGTGCCAGCAGCTTAGGACGGGCAGAAAGCTATGGCTACACCTTC. Its protein product is CASSLGRAESYGYTF.

The chain couples TRBV28 to TRBJ2-5; D remains ambiguous. The CDR3 has 17 residues. CDR1 is MDHEN, CDR2 SYDVKM, per germline. The V end was cut by 3 bases, the J end by 0 bases, with 17 bases between. CDR3 residues: CASSLPQAAWYQETQYF. As DNA, the CDR3 is TGTGCCAGCAGTTTGCCCCAGGCGGCTTGGTACCAAGAGACCCAGTACTTC.

V and J are TRBV6-5 and TRBJ2-3; D is unclear. Trimming shortened V by 5 bases and J by 0 bases, and 6 bases separated the two germline ends. Per the germline V gene, CDR1 is MNHEY and CDR2 is SVGAGI. The CDR3 has 13 amino acids. The CDR3 bases are TGTGCCAGCAGTCGGCCTAGCACAGATACGCAGTATTTT. This gives the protein CASSRPSTDTQYF.

The chain uses TRBV6-5 and TRBJ1-2; D remains unclear. Germline V lookup: CDR1 MNHEY, CDR2 SVGAGI. This CDR3 has 15 amino acids. Trimming cost V 0 bases and J 4 bases, with 12 bases left between them. The CDR3 is CASSYSKGSPYGYTF. CDR3 bases: TGTGCCAGCAGTTACTCGAAAGGCAGCCCCTATGGCTACACCTTC.

This clone was seen a handful of times. The chain recombines TRBV7-9 with TRBJ1-5, with D perhaps TRBD1 (6 bases). CDR3 length equals 16 residues. Trimming left V 1 base short and J 1 base short, with 11 bases between. CDR1 and CDR2 (germline): SEHNR, FQNEAQ (reference sequence). The CDR3 spells CASSLGWGLSNQPQHF. The CDR3 region has the DNA TGTGCCAGCAGCTTAGGGTGGGGGCTAAGCAATCAGCCCCAGCATTTT.

The chain has TRBV30 and TRBJ1-3; no clear D. Germline values: CDR1 GTSNPN, CDR2 SVGIG (reference sequence). The CDR3 has 14 amino acids. V was cut by 4 bases and J by 2 bases, with 12 bases left in between. In DNA, the CDR3 is TGTGCCTGGACCCCCCTGGGCGCTGGAAACACCATATATTTT. Translated: CAWTPLGAGNTIYF.

V and J are TRBV7-9 and TRBJ2-1; D is unclear. The CDR3 runs to 15 residues. Per the germline V gene, CDR1 is SEHNR and CDR2 is FQNEAQ (reference sequence). With 1 base removed from V and 0 bases from J, the gap between germline ends came to 7 bases. CDR3 nucleotides: TGTGCCAGCAGCTTAGTGGGAAGCTCCTACAATGAGCAGTTCTTC. Translated: CASSLVGSSYNEQFF.

The chain links TRBV10-3 to TRBJ2-1, with TRBD2 matching 8 bases. Unmatched junction bases numbered 20, after V lost 10 bases and J lost 12 bases. Germline V gene data show CDR1 as ENHRY and CDR2 as SYGVKD. This CDR3 region has 15 residues. CDR3 DNA: TGTGCCACCGGGGCGCGGGGGGCTTCGCGGGACCTGCAGTTCTTC. This translates into CATGARGASRDLQFF.